Detailed here is one T cell receptor beta chain. Its target antigen remains unknown. Base qualities are not provided; no much larger clone lies one nucleotide away. These data originate in a study of shared clonotypes between healthy human individuals (dated by TCRdb to 2020 to 2021). Describing the broader study: The cohort included a few men and a couple of women between 18 and 49 years of age. Per donor, leukapheresis produced somewhere between about 0.9 and 9 billion PBMCs. Different laboratories and diverse techniques were used to prepare libraries and sequence TCR repertoires, to increase sequencing depth and limit assay-specific biases. The study deeply sequenced blood TCR repertoires of five healthy adults to estimate repertoire size and the extent of clonotype sharing between individuals.

Trimming at the junction amounts to 5 bases on V and 0 bases on J, and the germline ends lie 15 bases apart. The CDR3 measures 16 amino acids from cysteine to phenylalanine. The retained sequence is limited to the CDR3, 48 bases, with the frame set at the first base. CDR1 and CDR2 (MRHNA, SNTAGT) derive from the germline V gene. TCR CDR3 regions were amplified from genomic DNA by multiplex PCR using the deep immunoSEQ assay. For each cell subset, the extracted genomic DNA was distributed evenly across all wells of several immunoSEQ 96-well plates, and each plate served as one replicate. For unsorted PBMC, each replicate PCR was loaded with approximately 320 ng genomic DNA, equivalent to 25,000 to 35,000 T cell genomes. Genomic DNA from unsorted PBMC was sequenced over ten immunoSEQ deep assay plates. Purified libraries were measured with a Qubit 3.0 fluorometer, size-checked on a Bioanalyzer 2100, and measured again with the KAPA Library Quantification kit. Each immunoSEQ 96-well plate was sequenced on its own single-read 150-cycle Illumina NextSeq 550 flow cell. Per the source publication's procedure: Because the immunoSEQ output included only junctional sequences and no quality scores, the filtering could not be the same as the filtering used for full-length reads. To assign V/J genes and CDR3, sequences were annotated against IMGT germline references using PyIR, a Python wrapper for IgBLAST v1.9. Any read was removed if the V/J assignment was weak (E-value above 1e-6), the CDR3 was missing, or the read contained stop codons, out-of-frame junctions, or ambiguous translated residues. V3J clonotypes were defined as sequences sharing an identical inferred V gene, J gene, and CDR3 amino acid sequence. The percentage overlap between two repertoires was calculated by dividing the number of shared unique clonotypes by the size of the smaller repertoire. Three approaches were used to assess repertoire richness: RTK rarefaction, the Chao1 estimator, and Recon v2.1 estimates of unobserved clonotypes. TCRdb stores this immuneACCESS table with in-frame sequences only. Part of the clones is absent; in the studies checked, under half of the shortfall reflects unresolved V genes, and no reason is known for the rest. D and trimming were read from the DNA, whereas the V and J calls and clone size are those reported in that table. The sample table shows approximately 500,000 clones, and 75% to 85% are seen once. The ten largest clones add up to about an eighth of the sample.

What the authors observed across the whole study: Sampling was restricted to blood, and TCR repertoires in tissues likely differ from the TCR repertoires found in blood. Because the study included only a small number of donors, the genetic and exposure-history diversity represented was limited. Pairwise subsampling indicated that sequencing depth was expected to affect the degree of clonotype sharing among donors.

The donors were healthy, HIV-negative adults who had no recently reported acute infections or vaccinations. Only Caucasian adults living in Nashville, Tennessee, USA were represented among the donors. In the unsorted samples, tens of millions of PBMCs were counted, and genomic DNA was extracted using the QIAamp DNA Blood Mini kit. Blood was collected by leukapheresis, and PBMCs were isolated by Ficoll-Histopaque density gradient centrifugation and then cryopreserved in liquid nitrogen vapor phase. The rearrangement combines TRBV6-4 with TRBJ2-3; the D gene is possibly TRBD1, with 6 bases matching. The receptor's source is a woman aged 35 to 49 in good health. Some clones in this sample may be carry-over from other donors' samples. Sequencing input: PBMCs. The DNA is as follows: TGTGCCAGCAGTATTAATGGGGGCGGAAGCACAGATACGCAGTATTTT. This encodes CASSINGGGSTDTQYF.